This entry features one TCR beta chain sequence. Its antigen is unidentified. This sample is part of a study of cytomegalovirus exposure and HLA in healthy donors. Study overall: Unique TCRs from HLA-typed donors, roughly 89 million of them, were held in an early data release. Notes on the study in general: In vitro testing confirmed a few CMV-associated chains as specific for CMV antigens. It was 160 or so TCR beta chains that were listed as cytomegalovirus-associated.

The CDR3 is 15 residues long. Germline V gene data show CDR1 as SGHTA and CDR2 as FQGTGA. V dropped 6 bases and J dropped 10 bases, with 22 bases sitting between them. The PCR contained 60 Vbeta and 13 Jbeta primers. Methods used by the authors: In a later analysis, of tens of millions of unique beta chains, 9 million to 11 million appeared in at least two donors. Some clones are missing from TCRdb's copy, which holds only in-frame ones; the method was immunoSEQ multiplex PCR. V and J calls and clone size are copied from that table; D and trimming were computed from the DNA. This table holds 180,000 or so clones.

The genes are TRBV7-3 and TRBJ2-1, with a weak D call TRBD1 (6 bases). The receptor's source is a woman between 18 and 29 years old in good health and CMV-seropositive. Material for sequencing was PBMCs. The CDR3 reads CASSKGDMLSGEQFF. In DNA, the CDR3 is TGTGCCAGCAGTAAGGGGGACATGCTCTCTGGGGAGCAGTTCTTC.